This T cell receptor (beta chain) was sequenced for a study of immune cell composition in non-small cell lung cancer. General study points: Shared sequences between tumour-reactive and dominant in vivo clones were not proven.

Normal lung sampling was at least 3 cm from the tumour, as distant as possible. Measured with immunoSEQ multiplex PCR; TCRdb has only the in-frame clones, and not every one. The sample records roughly 3,200 clones, 70% to 80% being singletons. Note on this clone: Its specificity is not known.

V was pared by 4 bases and J by 4 bases, with 14 bases between. Germline CDR1 SGHNT, CDR2 YYREEE (reference sequence). The CDR3 sequence is 14 residues long. The gene calls are TRBV5-4 and TRBJ1-2, with a tentative D call TRBD1 (5 bases). Sequenced material: non-adjacent lung tissue. This TCR came from a human donor with non-small cell lung cancer. This chain's CDR3 is CASSLQGGGYGYTF. CDR3 coding DNA: TGTGCCAGCAGCCTCCAGGGAGGCGGCTATGGCTACACCTTC. The whole variable domain, remainder taken from reference TRBV5-4 and TRBJ1-2, is ETGVTQSPTHLIKTRGQQVTLRCSSQSGHNTVSWYQQALGQGPQFIFQYYREEENGRGNFPPRFSGLQFPNYSSELNVNALELDDSALYLCASSLQGGGYGYTFGSGTRLTVV.